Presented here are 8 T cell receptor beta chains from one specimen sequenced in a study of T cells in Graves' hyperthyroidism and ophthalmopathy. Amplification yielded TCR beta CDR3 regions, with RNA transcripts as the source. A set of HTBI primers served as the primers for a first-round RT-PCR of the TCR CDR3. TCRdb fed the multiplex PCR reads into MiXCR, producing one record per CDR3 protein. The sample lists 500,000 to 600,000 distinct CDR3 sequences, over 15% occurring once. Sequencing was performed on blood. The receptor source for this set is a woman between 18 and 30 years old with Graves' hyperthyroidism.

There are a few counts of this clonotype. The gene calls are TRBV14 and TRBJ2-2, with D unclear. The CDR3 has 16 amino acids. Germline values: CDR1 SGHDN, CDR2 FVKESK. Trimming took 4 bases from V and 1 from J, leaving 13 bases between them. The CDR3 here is CASSLRTGWNTGELFF. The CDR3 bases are TGTGCCAGCAGCCTACGGACGGGCTGGAACACCGGGGAGCTGTTTTTT.

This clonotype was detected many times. This chain's CDR3 is CASSYMRGPDTQYF. In DNA form, the CDR3 reads TGTGCCAGCAGTTACATGCGAGGCCCAGATACGCAGTATTTT. The genes are TRBV6-6 and TRBJ2-3; no definite D call. CDR1 and CDR2 from the germline V gene are MNHNY and SVGAGI (reference sequence). The CDR3 loop spans 14 amino acids. Trimming shortened V by 2 bases and J by 4 bases, and 10 bases separated the two germline ends.

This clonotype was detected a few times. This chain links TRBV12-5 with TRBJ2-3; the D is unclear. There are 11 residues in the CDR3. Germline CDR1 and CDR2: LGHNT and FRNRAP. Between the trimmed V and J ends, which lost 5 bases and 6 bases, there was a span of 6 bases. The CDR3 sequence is CASGPADTQYF. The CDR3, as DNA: TGTGCTAGTGGTCCGGCGGATACGCAGTATTTT.

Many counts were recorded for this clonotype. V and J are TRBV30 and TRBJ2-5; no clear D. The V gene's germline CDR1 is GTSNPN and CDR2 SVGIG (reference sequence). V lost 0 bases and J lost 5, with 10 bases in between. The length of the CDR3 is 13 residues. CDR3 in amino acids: CAWSVLLWETQYF. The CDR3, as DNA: TGTGCCTGGAGTGTACTGTTGTGGGAGACCCAGTACTTC.

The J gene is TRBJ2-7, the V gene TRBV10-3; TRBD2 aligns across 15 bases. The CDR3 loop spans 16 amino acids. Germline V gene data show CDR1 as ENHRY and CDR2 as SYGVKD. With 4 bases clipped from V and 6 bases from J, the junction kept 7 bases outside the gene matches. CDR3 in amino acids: CAISGGLAGGPSEQYF. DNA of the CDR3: TGTGCCATCAGTGGCGGACTAGCGGGAGGGCCTTCCGAGCAGTACTTC.

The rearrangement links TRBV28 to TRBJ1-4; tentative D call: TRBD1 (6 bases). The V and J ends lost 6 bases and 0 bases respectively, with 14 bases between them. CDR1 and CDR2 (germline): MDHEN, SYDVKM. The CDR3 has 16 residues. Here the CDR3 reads CASRFTGSSTNEKLFF. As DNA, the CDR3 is TGTGCCAGCAGATTCACAGGGTCTTCAACTAATGAAAAACTGTTTTTT.

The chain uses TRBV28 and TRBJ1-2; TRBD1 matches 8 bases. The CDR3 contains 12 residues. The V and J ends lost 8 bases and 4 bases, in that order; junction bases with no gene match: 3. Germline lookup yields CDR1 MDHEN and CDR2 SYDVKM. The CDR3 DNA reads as TGTGCCAGCCGGACAGGGACCTATGGCTACACCTTC. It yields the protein CASRTGTYGYTF.

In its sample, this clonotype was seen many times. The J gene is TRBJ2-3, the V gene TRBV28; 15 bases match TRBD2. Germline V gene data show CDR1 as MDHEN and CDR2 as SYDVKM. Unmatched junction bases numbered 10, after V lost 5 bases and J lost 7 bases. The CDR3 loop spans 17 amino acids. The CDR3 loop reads CASSSGTSGRRSYTQYF. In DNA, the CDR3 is TGTGCCAGCAGTAGTGGGACTAGCGGGAGGAGATCGTATACGCAGTATTTT.